This note documents a single TCR beta chain sequence. Its antigen is undetermined. The data derive from a study of multiple sclerosis patients with progressive multifocal leukoencephalopathy. Study at large: The control group, sampled over time, had multiple sclerosis, received natalizumab and did not develop PML. General study findings and limits: In most PML patients, TRB repertoires appeared less diverse by entropy.

V was cut by 1 base and J by 2 bases, with 8 bases left in between. Germline CDR1 is LGHNA and CDR2 is YNFKEQ. There are 14 residues in the CDR3. As to time point: before natalizumab initiation. All PML patients were female, and all patients had earlier interferon beta. T0 blood was collected before the first natalizumab infusion. The assay was immunoSEQ multiplex PCR, and TCRdb's table has in-frame clones only and misses some. This table has about 32,000 clones, around 92% appearing once. The clonotype originates from a man under 40 with multiple sclerosis. The gene calls are TRBV4-2 and TRBJ1-1; D gene uncertain. Sequencing input: PBMCs. DNA of the CDR3: TGTGCCAGCAGCCAAGTGGGCGGCAACACTGAAGCTTTCTTT. This sequence encodes CASSQVGGNTEAFF.